The 32 T cell receptor beta chains below come from one sample, sequenced in a study of blood T cells in healthy people across ages (dated by TCRdb to about 2015). Libraries were constructed by 5' RACE. A second PCR of roughly 7 to 11 cycles was run with a J-beta primer mix and a sample-barcoded 5' primer. TCRdb applied fastp at Q25 and MiXCR to the public reads, then kept only in-frame beta chains. Each CDR3 protein appears once, grouped with its most common genes and DNA. This sample holds 1.5 million to 2 million distinct CDR3 sequences; roughly two fifths were observed only once. The top ten hold roughly 23% of the sample. Sequencing was performed on blood. The receptors derive from a human donor in good health.

This sequence joins TRBV29-1 and TRBJ1-3; the D is unclear. The CDR3 is 16 residues long. V lost 4 bases to trimming and J lost 0 bases, with 16 bases between them. Germline assignment: CDR1 SQVTM and CDR2 ANQGSEA. The CDR3 region is CSVGLRTSTSGNTIYF. DNA of the CDR3: TGCAGCGTTGGCCTACGGACCAGCACCTCTGGAAACACCATATATTTT.

The DNA for the CDR3 is TGTGCCATCAGTGAGACAGCTAGCACTGAAGCTTTCTTT. This translates into CAISETASTEAFF. The V gene is TRBV10-3, the J gene TRBJ1-1; D remains unclear. Trimming removed 2 bases from V and 4 bases from J, with 8 bases in between. Per germline, CDR1 ENHRY and CDR2 SYGVKD. There are 13 residues in the CDR3.

This chain joins TRBV7-9 and TRBJ1-2, with a possible D match to TRBD1 (6 bases). Germline CDR1 is SEHNR and CDR2 is FQNEAQ (reference sequence). The CDR3 is 16 amino acids. V dropped 4 bases and J dropped 5 bases, with 20 bases sitting between them. In DNA, the CDR3 is TGTGCCAGCAGCTCTCCTGAAGGGCAGGGACAATATGGCTACACCTTC. It is translated as CASSSPEGQGQYGYTF.

The chain carries TRBV12-3 or TRBV12-4 and TRBJ2-7; 9 bases are a match to TRBD1. The ends lost 7 bases at V and 10 bases at J; junction bases unmatched: 8. This CDR3 contains 12 residues. The CDR3 bases are TGTGCCAGCACCGACCCGGGACAGGGACAGTACTTC. This translates into CASTDPGQGQYF.

The rearrangement uses TRBV19 and TRBJ2-1; TRBD1 might be the D (5 bases). The V and J ends lost 3 bases and 3 bases respectively, with 12 bases between them. Germline V lookup: CDR1 LNHDA, CDR2 SQIVND (reference sequence). This CDR3 region has 15 residues. The CDR3 loop is CASSMGRAVYNEQFF. CDR3 nucleotide sequence: TGTGCCAGTAGTATGGGCAGGGCCGTCTACAATGAGCAGTTCTTC. The full variable domain, rest sourced from reference TRBV19 and TRBJ2-1, is DGGITQSPKYLFRKEGQNVTLSCEQNLNHDAMYWYRQDPGQGLRLIYYSQIVNDFQKGDIAEGYSVSREKKESFPLTVTSAQKNPTAFYLCASSMGRAVYNEQFFGPGTRLTVL.

The chain combines TRBV21-1 with TRBJ2-3; TRBD2, the D gene given by the table, was not confirmed from the DNA. TRBV21-1 is flagged as a pseudogene. The CDR3 has 18 amino acids. The CDR3 DNA follows: TGTGCCAGCAGCAAAGGGAGACTTCGGACTAGCGGGTGCGATACGCAGTATTTT. Amino acid sequence: CASSKGRLRTSGCDTQYF.

This clonotype was picked up a small number of times. V usage is TRBV4-2 and J usage is TRBJ2-4; 9 bases match TRBD1. V shed 1 base, J shed 6 bases, and the junction held 7 bases outside the gene matches. Germline values: CDR1 LGHNA, CDR2 YNFKEQ. The CDR3 contains 16 residues. CDR3 nucleotides: TGTGCCAGCAGCCAAGCGCTCGGGACAGGGTTAAACATTCAGTACTTC. Translating it yields CASSQALGTGLNIQYF.

The J gene is TRBJ2-4, the V gene TRBV20-1; weak D call: TRBD2 (6 bases). The CDR3 contains 12 residues. CDR1 DFQATT and CDR2 SNEGSKA come from the germline V gene (reference sequence). As DNA, the CDR3 is TGCAGGGCCAAGGAGGGGAATCACATTCAGTACTTC. Translation gives CRAKEGNHIQYF.

This clonotype was seen a handful of times. This chain uses TRBV3-1 with TRBJ2-1; 9 bases agree with TRBD2. The CDR3 runs to 15 residues. Germline V gene data show CDR1 as LGHDT and CDR2 as YNNKEL (reference sequence). After removal of 3 bases from V and 4 bases from J, the junction contained 4 bases not matched to a gene. CDR3: CASSQSGGLYNEQFF. The CDR3 DNA is TGTGCCAGCAGCCAGAGCGGGGGGTTATACAATGAGCAGTTCTTC.

V is TRBV11-2 and J is TRBJ2-1; D unresolved. The germline V gene has CDR1 SGHAT and CDR2 FQNNGV. The CDR3 runs to 15 residues. Trimming took 5 bases from V and 3 from J, leaving 14 bases between them. CDR3 in DNA: TGTGCCAGCAGCCAGACACCTTATGGCTACAATGAGCAGTTCTTC. This codes for CASSQTPYGYNEQFF.

The chain is built from TRBV5-1 and TRBJ2-1; TRBD1 might be the D (5 bases). In germline, CDR1 is SGHRS, CDR2 YFSETQ. Trimming pared 7 bases from V and 3 bases from J, leaving 11 bases between. This CDR3 is 13 amino acids long. The CDR3 sequence is CASGHDSYNEQFF. The CDR3 DNA follows: TGCGCCAGCGGGCATGACAGCTACAATGAGCAGTTCTTC.

J is TRBJ2-1 and V is TRBV9; 8 nucleotides align to TRBD2. There are 17 residues in the CDR3. V lost 0 bases to trimming and J lost 9 bases; unmatched junction nucleotides: 14. Germline V lookup: CDR1 SGDLS, CDR2 YYNGEE. The CDR3 coding sequence is TGTGCCAGCAGCGTAGCGCTACTAGCGGAGGGGCAAGTTGAGCAGTTCTTC. Amino acid sequence: CASSVALLAEGQVEQFF.

The chain combines TRBV9 with TRBJ1-2; D remains ambiguous. V was cut by 4 bases and J by 6 bases, with 10 bases left in between. CDR3 length: 12 amino acids. Germline V gene sequence: CDR1 SGDLS, CDR2 YYNGEE. CDR3 DNA sequence: TGTGCCAGCAGCTCGATGGGCGATGGCTACACCTTC. This sequence encodes CASSSMGDGYTF.

The chain has TRBV6-2 or TRBV6-3 and TRBJ1-4; tentatively, D is TRBD1 (5 bases). Between the trimmed V and J ends, which lost 11 bases and 8 bases, there was a span of 15 bases. The CDR3 runs 12 residues. Germline loops: CDR1 MNHEY, CDR2 SVGEGT. CDR3 protein: CAAGLGDEKLFF. CDR3 nucleotide sequence: TGTGCCGCAGGCCTCGGGGACGAAAAACTGTTTTTT.

This CDR3 is CSVELGRGTEAFF. The CDR3 nucleotides read TGCAGCGTTGAATTGGGTAGGGGAACTGAAGCTTTCTTT. This chain joins TRBV29-1 and TRBJ1-1; TRBD1 might be the D (5 bases). The V gene's germline CDR1 is SQVTM and CDR2 ANQGSEA. Trimming removed 2 bases from V and 5 bases from J, with 12 bases in between. CDR3 length: 13 residues.

This clonotype turned up a few times. V is TRBV29-1 and J is TRBJ2-7; 9 bases line up with TRBD1. Looked up from germline, CDR1 is SQVTM and CDR2 is ANQGSEA. The CDR3 runs 16 residues. With 0 bases clipped from V and 5 bases from J, the junction kept 11 bases outside the gene matches. CDR3 region: CSVEDRGGQGRDEQYF. Written as DNA, the CDR3 is TGCAGCGTTGAAGATAGGGGGGGACAGGGACGCGACGAGCAGTACTTC.

About this clonotype: The CDR3 ends on some other residue instead of the conserved phenylalanine or tryptophan, so this is likely a read error. This chain uses TRBV20-1 with TRBJ1-2; 7 bases are shared with TRBD1. Germline values: CDR1 DFQATT, CDR2 SNEGSKA (reference sequence). This CDR3 is 13 amino acids long. V gave up 6 bases and J gave up 4 bases; unmatched junction bases: 8. DNA for the CDR3: TGCAGTGCAACCGGGACAGCATTCTATGGCTACACCGTC. Residues: CSATGTAFYGYTV.

Only a few counts were recorded for this clonotype. V and J are TRBV10-3 and TRBJ1-2; maybe TRBD1 (5 bases). This CDR3 spans 14 amino acids. The germline V gene has CDR1 ENHRY and CDR2 SYGVKD. CDR3 sequence: CAGHRGGPNYGYTF. CDR3 nucleotide sequence: TGTGCGGGGCATCGGGGAGGCCCAAACTATGGCTACACCTTC.

The CDR3 DNA is TGCAGTGCTAGGGGACAGGGGGCTAACTATGGCTACACCTTC. Residues: CSARGQGANYGYTF. The gene calls are TRBV20-1 and TRBJ1-2, with 11 bases aligning to TRBD1. The CDR3 loop spans 14 amino acids. The V gene end was trimmed by 3 bases and the J gene end by 0 bases; junction bases not matched to a gene: 0. CDR1 DFQATT and CDR2 SNEGSKA come from the germline V gene (reference sequence).

Only a few counts were recorded for this clonotype. This CDR3 reads CASISGGYQETQYF. The CDR3 region has the DNA TGTGCCAGTATTAGCGGGGGGTACCAAGAGACCCAGTACTTC. The chain recombines TRBV12-3 or TRBV12-4 with TRBJ2-5, with 10 bases matching TRBD2. This CDR3 comprises 14 residues. Trimming cost V 9 bases and J 0 bases; bases outside gene matches: 4.

This clonotype was seen more than once but under ten times. The rearrangement links TRBV10-3 to TRBJ2-5; 8 positions match TRBD2. The ends lost 5 bases at V and 2 bases at J; junction bases unmatched: 13. In germline, CDR1 is ENHRY, CDR2 SYGVKD. The CDR3 has 17 residues. The CDR3 here is CAISPREAGALQETQYF. CDR3 nucleotide sequence: TGTGCCATCAGTCCTCGGGAAGCGGGGGCCCTTCAAGAGACCCAGTACTTC.

The rearrangement joins TRBV15 to TRBJ2-7, with D hard to call. Germline CDR1 and CDR2: LNHNV and YYDKDF (reference sequence). This CDR3 is 17 amino acids long. V dropped 4 bases and J dropped 3 bases, with 22 bases sitting between them. CDR3 protein: CATSTRGRVDSDYEQYF. CDR3 coding DNA: TGTGCCACCAGCACCAGAGGACGCGTGGATTCCGACTACGAGCAGTACTTC.

This sequence joins TRBV20-1 and TRBJ2-3, with TRBD2 matching over 7 bases. Germline V CDR1 and CDR2: DFQATT, SNEGSKA (reference sequence). CDR3 length: 15 residues. V lost 0 bases to trimming and J lost 3 bases; unmatched junction nucleotides: 6. This CDR3 is CSARDWGGRTDTQYF. For the CDR3, the DNA is TGCAGTGCTAGAGATTGGGGGGGGAGAACAGATACGCAGTATTTT.

This clonotype has only a few counts. This rearrangement joins TRBV6-5 to TRBJ1-6, with 8 bases identical to TRBD1. With 7 bases clipped from V and 7 bases from J, the junction kept 6 bases outside the gene matches. The CDR3 spans 14 residues. The V gene's germline CDR1 is MNHEY and CDR2 SVGAGI. The CDR3 DNA reads TGTGCCAGCATCGACAGGGGATTGAATTCACCCCTCCACTTT. Its protein is CASIDRGLNSPLHF.

This sequence joins TRBV25-1 and TRBJ1-1; a possible D gene is TRBD1 (5 bases). This CDR3 contains 13 residues. Germline V CDR1 and CDR2: MGHDK, SYGVNS. V was trimmed by 6 bases and J by 8 bases, leaving 16 bases between them. CDR3 region: CASRPLKGPEAFF. CDR3 DNA: TGTGCCAGCAGGCCCTTGAAGGGACCCGAAGCTTTCTTT.

This sequence joins TRBV2 and TRBJ2-3; D tentatively fits TRBD1 or TRBD2 (5 bases each). Looked up from germline, CDR1 is SNHLY and CDR2 is FYNNEI. The CDR3 has 16 amino acids. V was cut by 3 bases and J by 4 bases, with 17 bases left in between. The CDR3 nucleotides are TGTGCCAGCAGTGATAGGGACCACCACACCGCAGATACGCAGTATTTT. Amino acid sequence: CASSDRDHHTADTQYF.

This clonotype was recorded only once. This chain uses TRBV6-6 with TRBJ1-3; the match to TRBD1 covers 7 bases. The CDR3 loop spans 15 amino acids. Germline V gene lookup returns CDR1 MNHNY and CDR2 SVGAGI (reference sequence). The junction had 5 bases not matched to a gene; V was cut back by 6 bases and J by 0 bases. CDR3 sequence (DNA): TGTGCCAGCAGACCCGACAGGGCCTCTGGAAACACCATATATTTT. Encoded protein: CASRPDRASGNTIYF.

Comment on this clonotype: A much bigger clone sits one base away, suggesting this may be a read error. The rearrangement uses TRBV29-1 and TRBJ2-4; D call uncertain. Matching the DNA end better, TRBJ2-5 makes the J call doubtful. Germline assignment: CDR1 SQVTM and CDR2 ANQGSEA. CDR3 size: 10 residues. Here the CDR3 reads CGAKYETQYF. The CDR3 DNA reads TGCGGCGCTAAATACGAGACCCAGTACTTC.

This clonotype was counted a few times. The chain recombines TRBV4-3 with TRBJ2-5, with 9 nucleotides matching TRBD1. V shed 1 base and J 5 bases; nucleotides not matched to a gene: 11. Germline V gives CDR1 LGHNA, CDR2 YSLEER. CDR3 length: 17 amino acids. The CDR3 spells CASSQGWTGEVVETQYF. The CDR3 coding sequence is TGCGCCAGCAGCCAAGGATGGACAGGGGAAGTCGTGGAGACCCAGTACTTC.

This chain joins TRBV7-2 and TRBJ2-3, with D maybe TRBD2 (6 bases). The CDR3 consists of 13 residues. CDR1 is SGHTA, CDR2 FQGNSA, per germline. Trimming cost V 8 bases and J 6 bases, with 15 bases left between them. The chain's CDR3 is CASGTAAGDTQYF. DNA of the CDR3: TGTGCCAGCGGGACTGCTGCAGGGGATACGCAGTATTTT.

This clonotype was counted a few times. The chain is built from TRBV2 and TRBJ1-2; a weak D match, TRBD1 (6 bases). Trimming left V 1 base short and J 7 bases short, with 19 bases between. CDR3 length: 16 amino acids. Germline values: CDR1 SNHLY, CDR2 FYNNEI. This CDR3 reads CASSEGATGFLSGYTF. The CDR3 coding sequence is TGTGCCAGCAGTGAAGGAGCGACAGGATTCTTGAGTGGCTACACCTTC.

This sequence joins TRBV4-1 and TRBJ2-1, with D uncertain. CDR1 is MGHRA and CDR2 is YSYEKL in the germline V gene. Trimming pared 3 bases from V and 11 bases from J, leaving 17 bases between. The CDR3 is made up of 14 amino acids. This CDR3 reads CASSHANAGYKQFF. The CDR3 DNA sequence: TGCGCCAGCAGCCATGCCAACGCCGGCTATAAGCAGTTCTTC.